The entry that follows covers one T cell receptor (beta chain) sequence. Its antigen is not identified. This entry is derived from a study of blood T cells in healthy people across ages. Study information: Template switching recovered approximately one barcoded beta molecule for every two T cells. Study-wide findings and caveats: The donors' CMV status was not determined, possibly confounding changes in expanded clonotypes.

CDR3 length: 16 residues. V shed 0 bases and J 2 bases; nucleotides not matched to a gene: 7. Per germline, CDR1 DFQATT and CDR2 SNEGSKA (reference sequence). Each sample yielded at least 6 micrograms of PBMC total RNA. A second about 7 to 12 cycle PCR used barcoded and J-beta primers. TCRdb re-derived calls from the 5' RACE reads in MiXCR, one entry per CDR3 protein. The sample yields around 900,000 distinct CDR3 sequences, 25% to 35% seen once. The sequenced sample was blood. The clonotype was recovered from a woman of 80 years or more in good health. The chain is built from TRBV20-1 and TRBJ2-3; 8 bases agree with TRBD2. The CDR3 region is CSARDRTGGPTDTQYF. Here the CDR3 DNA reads TGCAGTGCTAGAGATCGAACGGGGGGGCCCACAGATACGCAGTATTTT.